A single sample is the source of the 24 T cell receptor beta chains below, sequenced in a study of post-analysis software for immune sequencing data. Study results and caveats: The study found TRBV5-6, TRBV5-1 and TRBV20-1 among five TRBV segments more frequent in patients than controls.

Every TCR beta cDNA library bore unique molecular identifiers. TCRdb re-derived calls from the PCR reads in MiXCR, one entry per CDR3 protein. The sample contains 600,000 to 750,000 distinct CDR3 sequences, 55% to 70% of which appear only once. Antigens for these TCRs are unknown. The sequencing sample was made of blood. Receptors originate from a girl aged 2 to 10 with multiple sclerosis.

As concerns this clonotype: The missing conserved phenylalanine or tryptophan at the end of this CDR3 makes a read error likely. This chain links TRBV7-2 with TRBJ2-1, with unresolved D. The CDR3 spans 13 residues. With 0 bases removed from V and 6 bases from J, the gap between germline ends came to 6 bases. Germline CDR1 reads SGHTA; CDR2 reads FQGNSA. CDR3 in DNA: TGTGCCAGCAGCTTAGCAGGGCGCAATGAGCAGTTCTGC. It encodes CASSLAGRNEQFC.

The chain joins TRBV5-1 to TRBJ1-1; D unresolved. Trimming took off 0 bases at V and 5 bases at J, with 11 bases between the two ends. CDR3 length equals 14 residues. The germline gives CDR1 SGHRS, CDR2 YFSETQ. The CDR3 protein is CASSLVDGSTEAFF. Written as DNA, the CDR3 is TGCGCCAGCAGCTTGGTAGACGGGTCGACTGAAGCTTTCTTT.

V gene TRBV9 combines with J gene TRBJ2-7; D possibly corresponds to TRBD1 (5 bases). CDR1 SGDLS and CDR2 YYNGEE come from the germline V gene. Trimming removed 4 bases from V and 3 bases from J, with 11 bases in between. The CDR3 covers 13 residues. The CDR3 loop reads CASSSRQGYEQYF. CDR3 DNA: TGTGCCAGCAGCTCCCGTCAGGGCTACGAGCAGTACTTC.

The rearrangement uses TRBV30 and TRBJ2-3; D is unclear. The germline gives CDR1 GTSNPN, CDR2 SVGIG (reference sequence). V was shortened by 4 bases and J by 0 bases, with 17 bases between the two germline ends. The length of the CDR3 is 16 residues. The CDR3 sequence is CAWKDQRRFSTDTQYF. The CDR3 bases are TGTGCCTGGAAGGACCAGCGCCGCTTTAGCACAGATACGCAGTATTTT. The full variable domain, with the rest looked up from reference TRBV30 and TRBJ2-3, is SQTIHQWPATLVQPVGSPLSLECTVEGTSNPNLYWYRQAAGRGLQLLFYSVGIGQISSEVPQNLSASRPQDRQFILSSKKLLLSDSGFYLCAWKDQRRFSTDTQYFGPGTRLTVL.

The rearrangement links TRBV29-1 to TRBJ1-1; D perhaps matches TRBD1 (5 bases). V was trimmed by 6 bases and J by 0 bases, leaving 11 bases between them. Germline-derived CDR1 and CDR2 are SQVTM and ANQGSEA. CDR3 length: 13 amino acids. The CDR3 DNA is TGCAGCGTAGAGCAGGGTATGAACACTGAAGCTTTCTTT. This translates into CSVEQGMNTEAFF.

V and J are TRBV20-1 and TRBJ2-1, with D perhaps being TRBD1 or TRBD2 (6 bases each). Germline-derived CDR1 and CDR2 are DFQATT and SNEGSKA (reference sequence). The CDR3 runs to 17 residues. Trimming cost V 4 bases and J 0 bases, with 19 bases left between them. The CDR3 reads CSAMFVSGARSYNEQFF. The CDR3 coding sequence is TGCAGTGCTATGTTTGTTTCGGGGGCTCGCTCCTACAATGAGCAGTTCTTC.

The CDR3 DNA sequence: TGTGCCAGCAGTTTGGGGGCTAGCGGGCAGTTCTTC. Translated, it gives CASSLGASGQFF. This chain connects TRBV12-3 or TRBV12-4 to TRBJ2-1; possibly TRBD2 for D (7 bases). V dropped 3 bases and J dropped 12 bases, with 12 bases sitting between them. The CDR3 extends over 12 amino acids.

This clonotype has only a few counts. V gene TRBV6-2 or TRBV6-3 combines with J gene TRBJ2-6, with D unresolved. Germline assignment: CDR1 MNHEY and CDR2 SVGEGT. The germline V and J ends were trimmed by 8 bases and 4 bases, with 12 bases remaining between them. The length of the CDR3 is 14 residues. DNA for the CDR3: TGTGCCAGCTCACGGGCCGGAGGGGCCAACGTCCTGACTTTC. Translation gives CASSRAGGANVLTF.

This clonotype was counted between two and nine times. The chain links TRBV12-3 or TRBV12-4 to TRBJ2-3; D is unresolved. Trimming removed 5 bases at V and 3 bases at J, with 9 bases between. The CDR3 sequence is 13 residues long. CDR3 nucleotide sequence: TGTGCCAGCAGTACCCATACAACAGATACGCAGTATTTT. It specifies CASSTHTTDTQYF.

This clonotype was seen a few times. This rearrangement joins TRBV29-1 to TRBJ2-5; 7 nucleotides line up with TRBD1. The CDR3 spans 12 residues. Trimming took 5 bases from V and 1 from J; bases not matched to a gene: 1. Germline V gene lookup returns CDR1 SQVTM and CDR2 ANQGSEA. The CDR3 bases are TGCAGCGTTCGGGACAGCCAAGAGACCCAGTACTTC. Its translation: CSVRDSQETQYF.

The chain employs TRBV28 and TRBJ2-6; no clear D gene. This CDR3 is built from 14 residues. Per the germline V gene, CDR1 is MDHEN and CDR2 is SYDVKM. V lost 4 bases and J lost 1, with 5 bases in between. The DNA of the CDR3 is TGTGCCAGCAGTTCATTGTCTGGGGCCAACGTCCTGACTTTC. Translating it yields CASSSLSGANVLTF.

The chain recombines TRBV29-1 with TRBJ2-1; D is tentatively TRBD1 or TRBD2 (5 bases each). The CDR3 runs 14 residues. CDR1 SQVTM and CDR2 ANQGSEA come from the germline V gene. Deletions cut 4 bases from V and 4 bases from J, with 14 bases between. This chain's CDR3 is CSVAEDGAYNEQFF. For the CDR3, the DNA is TGCAGCGTTGCCGAGGACGGGGCGTACAATGAGCAGTTCTTC.

This chain uses TRBV12-3 or TRBV12-4 with TRBJ2-4; no definite D call. The CDR3 length is 14 residues. V was trimmed by 1 base and J by 7 bases, leaving 11 bases between them. The CDR3 protein is CASSLDFSRNIQYF. CDR3 DNA sequence: TGTGCCAGCAGTTTAGACTTCTCTAGGAACATTCAGTACTTC.

The V call is TRBV29-1, the J call TRBJ2-1, with D possibly being TRBD1 (5 bases). CDR1 and CDR2 from the germline V gene are SQVTM and ANQGSEA. The CDR3 runs to 13 residues. The V end lost 3 bases, the J end lost 9 bases, and 15 bases lay between the germline ends. In DNA form, the CDR3 reads TGCAGCGTTGAGGCTACAGGTAACGTTGAGCAGTTCTTC. Encoded protein: CSVEATGNVEQFF.

The gene calls are TRBV10-3 and TRBJ2-1; D unresolved. The CDR3 length is 13 residues. Germline V gene data show CDR1 as ENHRY and CDR2 as SYGVKD. The ends were cut back, 4 bases at V and 12 bases at J, with 16 bases in the middle. The CDR3, as DNA: TGTGCCATCAGTGTGTCGACCGAGCGATGGCAGTTCTTC. Amino acids: CAISVSTERWQFF.

The chain employs TRBV20-1 and TRBJ2-1; D may be TRBD2 (5 bases). V was trimmed by 6 bases and J by 6 bases, leaving 9 bases between them. Germline loops: CDR1 DFQATT, CDR2 SNEGSKA (reference sequence). CDR3 length: 11 residues. The CDR3 loop is CSARTRNEQFF. The CDR3 nucleotides read TGCAGTGCCCGGACTCGCAATGAGCAGTTCTTC.

This sequence joins TRBV20-1 and TRBJ1-6, with D maybe TRBD1 (5 bases). The germline V gene encodes CDR1 DFQATT and CDR2 SNEGSKA (reference sequence). This CDR3 is 16 amino acids long. Trimming took 2 bases from V and 5 from J, leaving 16 bases between them. In nucleotides, the CDR3 is TGCAGTGCTAGACCGTCAACAGGCACCAATAATTCACCCCTCCACTTT. Its protein product is CSARPSTGTNNSPLHF.

V gene TRBV20-1 combines with J gene TRBJ2-3; no firm D call. CDR3 length: 14 residues. Between the trimmed V and J ends, which lost 3 bases and 0 bases, there was a span of 10 bases. Germline V lookup: CDR1 DFQATT, CDR2 SNEGSKA (reference sequence). CDR3 coding DNA: TGCAGTGCTAGGTCAGCGCCTAGCACAGATACGCAGTATTTT. Translated, it gives CSARSAPSTDTQYF.

The genes are TRBV11-2 and TRBJ1-1; TRBD1 matches 7 bases. The V and J ends lost 5 bases and 4 bases, in that order; junction bases with no gene match: 4. In germline, CDR1 is SGHAT, CDR2 FQNNGV. The CDR3 sequence is 13 residues long. In DNA, the CDR3 is TGTGCCAGCAGCCGACAGGGTGTCACTGAAGCTTTCTTT. Translation: CASSRQGVTEAFF.

The chain couples TRBV7-6 to TRBJ2-1, with 13 bases matching TRBD2. CDR3 length equals 19 residues. The V segment lost 4 bases and the J segment 2 bases; nucleotides outside the gene matches: 11. Germline loops: CDR1 SGHVS, CDR2 FNYEAQ. CDR3 coding DNA: TGTGCCAGCAGCTCAAGAGGACTAGCGGGAGATAGTGCCTACAATGAGCAGTTCTTC. Protein product: CASSSRGLAGDSAYNEQFF. The variable domain in full, with the rest retrieved from reference TRBV7-6 and TRBJ2-1, is GAGVSQSPRYKVTKRGQDVALRCDPISGHVSLYWYRQALGQGPEFLTYFNYEAQQDKSGLPNDRFSAERPEGSISTLTIQRTEQRDSAMYRCASSSRGLAGDSAYNEQFFGPGTRLTVL.

This chain connects TRBV19 to TRBJ2-7; 7 positions agree with TRBD1. The V segment lost 4 bases and the J segment 3 bases; nucleotides outside the gene matches: 6. In germline, CDR1 is LNHDA, CDR2 SQIVND (reference sequence). This CDR3 is built from 14 residues. CDR3 DNA: TGTGCCAGTAGTAGGGACAGAAGCTACTACGAGCAGTACTTC. Translation gives CASSRDRSYYEQYF.

This chain connects TRBV5-1 to TRBJ2-4; maybe TRBD2 (5 bases). The J call may be incorrect, as the DNA end agrees better with TRBJ2-7. The germline V gene has CDR1 SGHRS and CDR2 YFSETQ. CDR3 size: 14 residues. Here the CDR3 DNA reads TGCGCCAGCAGCTTTTTGGAGGTCTCCTACGAGCAGTACGTC. Its protein is CASSFLEVSYEQYV.

V usage is TRBV19 and J usage is TRBJ2-1, with 8 bases that match TRBD2. Germline V lookup: CDR1 LNHDA, CDR2 SQIVND (reference sequence). This CDR3 spans 14 amino acids. V shed 2 bases, J shed 7 bases, and the junction held 4 bases outside the gene matches. CDR3 coding DNA: TGTGCCAGTAGTATACTAGCGGGTGGTAATGAGCAGTTCTTC. This sequence encodes CASSILAGGNEQFF.

This clonotype turned up a few times. The chain combines TRBV5-5 with TRBJ1-2; perhaps TRBD1 as D (5 bases). Trimming removed 0 bases from V and 2 bases from J, with 8 bases in between. Germline CDR1 SGHKS, CDR2 YYEKEE (reference sequence). CDR3 length: 14 residues. CDR3 sequence reads: CASSLERGNYGYTF. The CDR3 DNA reads TGTGCCAGCAGCTTGGAAAGGGGAAACTATGGCTACACCTTC. The complete variable domain, with remaining parts taken from reference TRBV5-5 and TRBJ1-2, reads DAGVTQSPTHLIKTRGQQVTLRCSPISGHKSVSWYQQVLGQGPQFIFQYYEKEERGRGNFPDRFSARQFPNYSSELNVNALLLGDSALYLCASSLERGNYGYTFGSGTRLTVV.